What follows are 20 T cell receptor beta chains derived from one specimen sequenced in a study of T cells in Graves' hyperthyroidism and ophthalmopathy. Amplification of TCR beta CDR3 regions used RNA as the template. The TCR CDR3 was amplified in a first-round RT-PCR using the HTBI primer set. A single record per CDR3 protein comes from TCRdb applying MiXCR to the multiplex PCR reads. Here the sample spans about 400,000 distinct CDR3 sequences, about 14% being singletons. Source material: blood. The receptor source for this set is a woman aged 25 to 39 with Graves' ophthalmopathy.

Comment on this clonotype: A much larger clone sits a single nucleotide away, making a read error possible. The rearrangement uses TRBV27 and TRBJ2-5, with D hard to call. V lost 5 bases, J lost 0 bases, and 13 bases lay in between. CDR3 length: 15 amino acids. The germline CDR1 and CDR2 sequences are MNHEY and SMNVEV (reference sequence). The CDR3 sequence: CASSTQNSHQETQYF. The CDR3 nucleotides read TGTGCCAGCAGTACACAGAACTCGCACCAAGAGACCCAGTACTTC.

This clonotype was counted at least ten times. The chain uses TRBV3-1 and TRBJ1-2; no definite D call. The CDR3 contains 17 residues. The V gene's germline CDR1 is LGHDT and CDR2 YNNKEL (reference sequence). Trimming took off 2 bases at V and 3 bases at J, with 19 bases between the two ends. The CDR3 bases are TGTGCCAGCAGCCAAAACCTCCGACCGATGCCCTACTATGGCTACACCTTC. Its translation is CASSQNLRPMPYYGYTF.

This clonotype appeared many times. The chain couples TRBV5-8 to TRBJ2-1, with 12 bases that match TRBD1. Germline CDR1 and CDR2: SGHTS and YDEGEE. V lost 4 bases, J lost 6 bases, and 11 bases stayed unmatched. This CDR3 is built from 17 residues. CDR3 sequence reads: CASSRGTGGFVGNEQFF. CDR3 bases: TGTGCCAGCAGCAGAGGGACAGGGGGCTTCGTCGGCAATGAGCAGTTCTTC.

This clonotype was seen ten or more times. The chain couples TRBV7-9 to TRBJ2-5; D might be TRBD1 (5 bases). Germline CDR1 reads SEHNR; CDR2 reads FQNEAQ (reference sequence). V dropped 4 bases and J dropped 5 bases, with 17 bases sitting between them. The CDR3 has 15 amino acids. The CDR3 region is CASSSRWGRGETQYF. The CDR3 nucleotides read TGTGCCAGCAGCTCCCGATGGGGAAGGGGTGAGACCCAGTACTTC. Supplemented by reference TRBV7-9 and TRBJ2-5, the full variable domain reads DTGVSQNPRHKITKRGQNVTFRCDPISEHNRLYWYRQTLGQGPEFLTYFQNEAQLEKSRLLSDRFSAERPKGSFSTLEIQRTEQGDSAMYLCASSSRWGRGETQYFGPGTRLLVL.

This clonotype has a count of ten or more. The chain combines TRBV14 with TRBJ2-1; 8 bases match TRBD2. Trimming removed 4 bases from V and 4 bases from J; junction bases left unmatched: 9. The CDR3 runs 16 residues. Germline V lookup: CDR1 SGHDN, CDR2 FVKESK. The CDR3 DNA follows: TGTGCCAGCAGCCCCTGGTCGGCTAGCGGGTACAATGAGCAGTTCTTC. Its translation: CASSPWSASGYNEQFF.

This clonotype was observed at least ten times. The chain joins TRBV20-1 to TRBJ1-5; no firm D call. The germline CDR1 and CDR2 sequences are DFQATT and SNEGSKA (reference sequence). Trimming took 0 bases from V and 5 from J, leaving 14 bases between them. The CDR3 consists of 15 residues. The CDR3 DNA is TGCAGTGCTAGAGATCTAGGGAACAAACATCAGCCCCAGCATTTT. The encoded protein is CSARDLGNKHQPQHF.

Ten or more counts support this clonotype. The chain joins TRBV5-1 to TRBJ2-3; 9 positions agree with TRBD2. CDR1 and CDR2 (germline): SGHRS, YFSETQ. V gave up 4 bases and J gave up 2 bases; unmatched junction bases: 2. The CDR3 sequence is 14 residues long. The CDR3 DNA reads TGCGCCAGCAGCAGCGGGGGGAACACAGATACGCAGTATTTT. This translates into CASSSGGNTDTQYF.

This clonotype came up a few times. The rearrangement uses TRBV6-1 and TRBJ2-5, with D uncertain. V lost 3 bases to trimming and J lost 7 bases, with 18 bases between them. CDR1 and CDR2 (germline): MNHNS, SASEGT. CDR3 length: 15 residues. The CDR3 loop reads CASSDQTADFGTQYF. The DNA of the CDR3 is TGTGCCAGCAGTGACCAAACCGCCGATTTTGGGACCCAGTACTTC.

The rearrangement links TRBV28 to TRBJ1-4, with D perhaps TRBD1 (5 bases). This CDR3 is built from 18 residues. Germline CDR1 and CDR2: MDHEN and SYDVKM. V was cut by 6 bases and J by 7 bases, with 27 bases left in between. In nucleotides, the CDR3 is TGTGCCAGCAGACGACAACCAGGGCCCAACGGCCTGGGTGAAAAACTGTTTTTT. Translation gives CASRRQPGPNGLGEKLFF.

This clonotype was observed at least ten times. The chain has TRBV2 and TRBJ2-2, with D unclear. This CDR3 is 14 amino acids long. CDR1 SNHLY and CDR2 FYNNEI come from the germline V gene. The V gene lost 8 bases and the J gene lost 6 bases, with 16 bases spanning the gap. CDR3 region: CASGPDFAPGELFF. The CDR3 DNA sequence: TGTGCCAGCGGACCAGATTTCGCTCCCGGGGAGCTGTTTTTT. Drawing the rest from reference TRBV2 and TRBJ2-2, the complete variable domain is EPEVTQTPSHQVTQMGQEVILRCVPISNHLYFYWYRQILGQKVEFLVSFYNNEISEKSEIFDDQFSVERPDGSNFTLKIRSTKLEDSAMYFCASGPDFAPGELFFGEGSRLTVL.

This clonotype was counted many times. The chain joins TRBV3-1 to TRBJ1-6, with D hard to call. Between the trimmed V and J ends, which lost 4 bases and 6 bases, there was a span of 13 bases. The germline CDR1 and CDR2 sequences are LGHDT and YNNKEL (reference sequence). CDR3 size: 15 residues. CDR3 DNA sequence: TGTGCCAGCAGCCCCCTCCGCAGGAGTAATTCACCCCTCCACTTT. Amino acids: CASSPLRRSNSPLHF.

This clonotype was seen ten or more times. CDR3 bases: TGTGCCAGCAGCTACACTAGCTACAATGAGCAGTTCTTC. This translates into CASSYTSYNEQFF. The V gene is TRBV11-2, the J gene TRBJ2-1; perhaps TRBD2 as D (5 bases). CDR1 SGHAT and CDR2 FQNNGV come from the germline V gene. The CDR3 consists of 13 residues. The V gene lost 4 bases and the J gene lost 3 bases, with 7 bases spanning the gap.

This clonotype occurred many times. J is TRBJ2-7 and V is TRBV28; D might be TRBD2 (5 bases). The V end was cut by 5 bases, the J end by 3 bases, with 11 bases between. Germline CDR1 and CDR2: MDHEN and SYDVKM. This CDR3 has 13 residues. CDR3 region: CASSLLRDYEQYF. The CDR3 DNA sequence: TGTGCCAGCAGTCTCCTACGGGACTACGAGCAGTACTTC. Drawing the rest from reference TRBV28 and TRBJ2-7, the complete variable domain is DVKVTQSSRYLVKRTGEKVFLECVQDMDHENMFWYRQDPGLGLRLIYFSYDVKMKEKGDIPEGYSVSREKKERFSLILESASTNQTSMYLCASSLLRDYEQYFGPGTRLTVT.

This clonotype was observed many times. The chain has TRBV2 and TRBJ2-7; 7 nucleotides agree with TRBD2. In germline, CDR1 is SNHLY, CDR2 FYNNEI. The CDR3 is made up of 13 amino acids. With V trimmed by 5 bases and J by 2 bases, 3 bases remained unmatched. The CDR3 protein is CASSFAGAYEQYF. DNA for the CDR3: TGTGCCAGCAGTTTTGCGGGGGCCTACGAGCAGTACTTC.

The table lists this clonotype with many counts. This chain joins TRBV6-2 or TRBV6-3 and TRBJ1-5, with TRBD1 as a possible D gene (5 bases). This CDR3 is built from 17 residues. The germline V and J ends were trimmed by 5 bases and 5 bases, with 22 bases remaining between them. Germline CDR1 MNHEY, CDR2 SVGEGT. The CDR3 DNA reads TGTGCCAGCAGTCTACGGGTGGGACTCAAAGGCCATCAGCCCCAGCATTTT. Amino acids: CASSLRVGLKGHQPQHF.

The V and J genes are TRBV30 and TRBJ2-1; D is tentatively TRBD1 or TRBD2 (5 bases each). Germline V gives CDR1 GTSNPN, CDR2 SVGIG (reference sequence). V was clipped by 8 bases and J by 12 bases, with 23 bases between them. The CDR3 covers 13 residues. DNA of the CDR3: TGTGCCAGTAGTACCGGGTGGGGGTTTGGGCAGTTCTTC. Translating gives CASSTGWGFGQFF.

The V call is TRBV2, the J call TRBJ2-7; D unresolved. Per germline, CDR1 SNHLY and CDR2 FYNNEI. CDR3 length: 13 amino acids. Trimming left V 1 base short and J 7 bases short, with 11 bases between. The CDR3 protein is CASSEGPTREQYF. Written as DNA, the CDR3 is TGTGCCAGCAGTGAAGGACCGACACGGGAGCAGTACTTC.

Note on this clonotype: A junction boundary mismatches the germline segment, possibly from a read error. The chain combines TRBV5-4 with TRBJ2-5; 10 positions agree with TRBD2. CDR1 is SGHNT and CDR2 is YYREEE in the germline V gene (reference sequence). This CDR3 comprises 15 residues. The CDR3 sequence is CASSLTSGTQETRYF. The DNA for the CDR3 is TGTGCCAGCAGCTTGACTAGCGGGACTCAAGAGACCCGGTACTTC.

This clonotype was seen only once. This chain connects TRBV2 to TRBJ2-1; 13 bases fit TRBD2. Losses at the gene ends were 4 bases for V and 6 bases for J; bases not matched to a gene: 3. Germline CDR1 SNHLY, CDR2 FYNNEI. CDR3 length: 15 residues. DNA for the CDR3: TGTGCCAGCAGTGGACTAGCGGGGGGAGGCAATGAGCAGTTCTTC. It encodes CASSGLAGGGNEQFF.

Comments on this clonotype: Sequence at one end of the junction differs from germline and may be a read error. The chain recombines TRBV19 with TRBJ1-3; D gene uncertain. CDR3 length: 15 residues. Germline V gene data show CDR1 as LNHDA and CDR2 as SQIVND (reference sequence). CDR3: CASSIAAASGNIIYF. In DNA form, the CDR3 reads TGTGCCAGTAGTATTGCCGCGGCCTCTGGAAACATCATATATTTT.